The rows below give T cell receptor beta chains drawn from one sample of a study of T cell clones after liver transplantation. Clones were read by immunoSEQ multiplex PCR, and TCRdb kept only the in-frame ones, dropping some. The table includes more than 95,000 clones, around 83% detected once. The source material was CD4+ T cells from blood, sampled before liver transplant. The receptor set was obtained from a human donor who received a liver transplant. CDR3s include the opening cysteine and the closing phenylalanine or tryptophan. Fields, in order: J gene, V gene, CDR3 protein.

j_gene: TRBJ2-3; v_gene: TRBV5-1; CDR3aa: CASSLTGMSTDTQYF
j_gene: TRBJ2-5; v_gene: TRBV2; CDR3aa: CASSEAGNRPQETQYF
j_gene: TRBJ2-4; v_gene: TRBV6-1; CDR3aa: CASSDQGVGNIQYF
j_gene: TRBJ2-1; v_gene: TRBV28; CDR3aa: CASSFTDNEQFF
j_gene: TRBJ2-7; v_gene: TRBV12-5; CDR3aa: CASGPVAGQGAGEQYF
j_gene: TRBJ2-7; v_gene: TRBV18; CDR3aa: CASSAPSGTGLEQYF
j_gene: TRBJ1-3; v_gene: TRBV30; CDR3aa: CAWSSSSTGNTIYF
j_gene: TRBJ2-1; v_gene: TRBV29-1; CDR3aa: CSVSEAGSYNEQFF
j_gene: TRBJ2-1; v_gene: TRBV6-5; CDR3aa: CASTSRASSYNEQFF
j_gene: TRBJ2-2; v_gene: TRBV19; CDR3aa: CASRGGGRAGTGELFF
j_gene: TRBJ2-2; v_gene: TRBV7-2; CDR3aa: CASSRDRAGELFF
j_gene: TRBJ2-6; v_gene: TRBV4-1; CDR3aa: CASSQVGLGANVLTF
j_gene: TRBJ1-3; v_gene: TRBV28; CDR3aa: CASSGQGADFGNTIYF
j_gene: TRBJ1-1; v_gene: TRBV18; CDR3aa: CASSLTLLTRNTEAFF
j_gene: TRBJ2-7; v_gene: TRBV28; CDR3aa: CASSLGRAYEQYF
j_gene: TRBJ1-6; v_gene: TRBV7-2; CDR3aa: CASSSLQGVNSPLHF
j_gene: TRBJ1-5; v_gene: TRBV19; CDR3aa: CASSTVPYQPQHF
j_gene: TRBJ2-7; v_gene: TRBV28; CDR3aa: CASNPTGQTYEQYF
j_gene: TRBJ2-7; v_gene: TRBV5-1; CDR3aa: CASSLSGTGNYEQYF
j_gene: TRBJ2-3; v_gene: TRBV4-3; CDR3aa: CASSQDRGLGGIADTQYF
j_gene: TRBJ1-5; v_gene: TRBV5-6; CDR3aa: CASSLDNQPQHF
j_gene: TRBJ2-1; v_gene: TRBV28; CDR3aa: CASSLAGGYNEQFF
j_gene: TRBJ1-1; v_gene: TRBV29-1; CDR3aa: CSVSRTGGGTEAFF
j_gene: TRBJ1-5; v_gene: TRBV19; CDR3aa: CASSIDGRGDQPQHF
j_gene: TRBJ2-1; v_gene: TRBV6-5; CDR3aa: CASSYSIQRAYNEQFF
j_gene: TRBJ2-7; v_gene: TRBV20-1; CDR3aa: CSASRGYEQYF
j_gene: TRBJ2-5; v_gene: TRBV18; CDR3aa: CASSPFEAETQYF
j_gene: TRBJ1-3; v_gene: TRBV15; CDR3aa: CATSMGLFSGNTIYF
j_gene: TRBJ2-2; v_gene: TRBV7-2; CDR3aa: CASSPRLAGGSNTGELFF
j_gene: TRBJ2-5; v_gene: TRBV18; CDR3aa: CASSPGGQFQETQYF
j_gene: TRBJ1-1; v_gene: TRBV6-6; CDR3aa: CASSYSPQTNTEAFF